This record covers a single T cell receptor (beta chain). Its antigen remains unknown. The sample comes from a study of T cell responses to AZD1222 COVID-19 vaccine. Study results and limitations: Spike-specific TCR breadth and depth were elevated following two AZD1222 doses.

Libraries were prepared by immunoSEQ multiplex PCR; TCRdb keeps only in-frame clonotypes and omits some of them. The sample yields fewer than 85,000 clones, about four fifths seen once. CDR3 length equals 15 residues. J gave up 5 bases and V 3 bases, and 5 bases lay outside the gene matches. Germline loops: CDR1 MRHNA, CDR2 SNTAGT. The specimen was peripheral blood, collected 28 days after the second AZD1222 dose. This rearrangement joins TRBV6-4 to TRBJ2-2; 8 nucleotides align to TRBD1. The TCR was taken from an adult who received the AZD1222 COVID-19 vaccine. The CDR3 bases are TGTGCCAGCAGTGAATCGACAGGGGTGACCGGGGAGCTGTTTTTT. Translated: CASSESTGVTGELFF.